This TCR beta chain was sequenced in a study of shared clonotypes between healthy human individuals. General study points: The donor pool, a small one, limited the genetic and exposure-history diversity represented.

For this clone: Its specificity is not known.

Looked up from germline, CDR1 is MNHNS and CDR2 is SASEGT. The trim removed 1 base at V and 2 bases at J, leaving 5 bases unmatched. The CDR3 has 16 amino acids. Here immunoSEQ multiplex PCR was the method, and the copy in TCRdb shows in-frame clones only, minus some. The table has 850,000 to 1,200,000 clones, more than 65% seen once. The TCR sequence derives from a man aged 18 to 30 in good health. This chain joins TRBV6-1 and TRBJ1-3, with 7 bases identical to TRBD1. Sequenced: memory CD4+ T cells sorted from blood. Subset of the sample: CD45RA-negative fraction. The CDR3 coding sequence is TGTGCCAGCAGTGAAGGGGCAGGGGGGCCTGGAAACACCATATATTTT. This encodes CASSEGAGGPGNTIYF.